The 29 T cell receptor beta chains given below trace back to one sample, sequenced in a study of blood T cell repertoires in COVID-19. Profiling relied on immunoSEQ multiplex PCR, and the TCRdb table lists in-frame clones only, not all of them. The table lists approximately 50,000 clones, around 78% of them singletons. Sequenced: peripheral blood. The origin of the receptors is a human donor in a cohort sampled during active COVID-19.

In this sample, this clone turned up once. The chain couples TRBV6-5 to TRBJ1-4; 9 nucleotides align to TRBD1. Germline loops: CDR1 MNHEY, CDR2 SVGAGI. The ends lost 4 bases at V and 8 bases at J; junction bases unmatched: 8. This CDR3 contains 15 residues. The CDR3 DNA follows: TGTGCCAGCAGTTCAAGACAGGGGGTAGAGGAAAAACTGTTTTTT. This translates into CASSSRQGVEEKLFF.

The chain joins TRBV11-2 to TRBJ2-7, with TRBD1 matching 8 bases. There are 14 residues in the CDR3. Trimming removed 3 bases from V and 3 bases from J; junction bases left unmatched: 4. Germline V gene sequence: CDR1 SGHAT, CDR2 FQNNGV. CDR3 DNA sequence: TGTGCCAGCAGCTTCTCCGGGACAGGCTACGAGCAGTACTTC. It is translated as CASSFSGTGYEQYF.

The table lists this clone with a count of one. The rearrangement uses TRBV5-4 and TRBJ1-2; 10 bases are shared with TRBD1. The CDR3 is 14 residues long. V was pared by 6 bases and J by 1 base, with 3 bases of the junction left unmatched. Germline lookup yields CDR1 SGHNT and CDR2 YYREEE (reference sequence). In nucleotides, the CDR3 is TGTGCCAGCACACGGACAGGGGGTAACTATGGCTACACCTTC. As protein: CASTRTGGNYGYTF.

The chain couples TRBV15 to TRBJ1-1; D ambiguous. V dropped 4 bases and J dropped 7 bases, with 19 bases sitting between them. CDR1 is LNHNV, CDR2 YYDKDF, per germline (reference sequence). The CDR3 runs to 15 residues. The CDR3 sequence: CATSKPGQYGYEAFF. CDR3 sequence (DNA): TGTGCCACCAGCAAACCGGGTCAATATGGATATGAAGCTTTCTTT.

This chain's CDR3 is CASSLSSTGGLTQYF. The DNA of the CDR3 is TGTGCCAGCAGCTTGTCTTCCACAGGGGGCTTGACCCAGTACTTC. This chain joins TRBV5-4 and TRBJ2-5, with 9 bases fitting TRBD1. This CDR3 is built from 15 residues. The germline gives CDR1 SGHNT, CDR2 YYREEE (reference sequence). After removal of 1 base from V and 7 bases from J, the junction contained 8 bases not matched to a gene. Looking up the rest from reference TRBV5-4 and TRBJ2-5 gives the full variable domain: ETGVTQSPTHLIKTRGQQVTLRCSSQSGHNTVSWYQQALGQGPQFIFQYYREEENGRGNFPPRFSGLQFPNYSSELNVNALELDDSALYLCASSLSSTGGLTQYFGPGTRLLVL.

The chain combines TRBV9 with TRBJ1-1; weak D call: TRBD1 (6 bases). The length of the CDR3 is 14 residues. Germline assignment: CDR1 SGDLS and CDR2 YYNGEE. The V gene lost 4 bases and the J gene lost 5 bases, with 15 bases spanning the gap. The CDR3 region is CASSSRQDGTEAFF. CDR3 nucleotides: TGTGCCAGCAGCTCCCGACAGGATGGGACTGAAGCTTTCTTT.

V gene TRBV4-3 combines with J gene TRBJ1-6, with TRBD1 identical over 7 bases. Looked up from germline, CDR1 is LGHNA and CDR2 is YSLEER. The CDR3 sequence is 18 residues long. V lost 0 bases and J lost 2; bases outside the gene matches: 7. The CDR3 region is CASSQEIGTATYNSPLHF. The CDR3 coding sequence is TGCGCCAGCAGCCAAGAAATAGGGACAGCAACCTATAATTCACCCCTCCACTTT.

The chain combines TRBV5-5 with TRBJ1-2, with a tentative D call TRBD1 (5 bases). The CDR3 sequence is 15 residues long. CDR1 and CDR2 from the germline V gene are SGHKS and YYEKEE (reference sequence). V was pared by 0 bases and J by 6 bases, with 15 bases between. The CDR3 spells CASSLAEGPRDGYTF. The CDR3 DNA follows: TGTGCCAGCAGCTTGGCGGAGGGGCCCCGGGATGGCTACACCTTC.

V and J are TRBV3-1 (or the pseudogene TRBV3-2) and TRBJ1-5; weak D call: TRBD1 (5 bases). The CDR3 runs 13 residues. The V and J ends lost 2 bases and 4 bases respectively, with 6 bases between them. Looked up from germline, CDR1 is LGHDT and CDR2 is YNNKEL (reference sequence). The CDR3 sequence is CASSQQGNQPQHF. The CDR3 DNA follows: TGTGCCAGCAGCCAACAGGGTAATCAGCCCCAGCATTTT.

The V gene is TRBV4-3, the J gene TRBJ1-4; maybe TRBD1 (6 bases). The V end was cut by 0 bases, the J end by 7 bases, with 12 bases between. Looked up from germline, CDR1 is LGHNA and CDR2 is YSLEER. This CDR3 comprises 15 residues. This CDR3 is CASSQDGPGAEKLFF. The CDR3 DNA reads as TGCGCCAGCAGCCAAGATGGTCCAGGGGCTGAAAAACTGTTTTTT.

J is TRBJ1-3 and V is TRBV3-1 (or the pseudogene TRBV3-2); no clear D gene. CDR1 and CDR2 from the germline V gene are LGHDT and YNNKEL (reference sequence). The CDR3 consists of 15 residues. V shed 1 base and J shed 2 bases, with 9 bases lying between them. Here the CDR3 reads CASSQVTPTGNTIYF. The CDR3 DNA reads TGTGCCAGCAGCCAAGTGACTCCTACTGGAAACACCATATATTTT.

This CDR3 is CASSNPGQGNEKLFF. As DNA, the CDR3 is TGCGCCAGCAGCAATCCGGGACAGGGTAATGAAAAACTGTTTTTT. The chain joins TRBV5-1 to TRBJ1-4; TRBD1 agrees at 9 bases. The CDR3 is 15 residues long. Germline values: CDR1 SGHRS, CDR2 YFSETQ. V shed 4 bases and J 4 bases; nucleotides not matched to a gene: 5.

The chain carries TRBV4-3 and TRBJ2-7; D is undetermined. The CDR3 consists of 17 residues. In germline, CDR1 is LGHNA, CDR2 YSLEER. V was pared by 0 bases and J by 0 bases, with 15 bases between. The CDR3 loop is CASSQDVAPVVSYEQYF. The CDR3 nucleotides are TGCGCCAGCAGCCAAGATGTCGCCCCGGTTGTCTCCTACGAGCAGTACTTC.

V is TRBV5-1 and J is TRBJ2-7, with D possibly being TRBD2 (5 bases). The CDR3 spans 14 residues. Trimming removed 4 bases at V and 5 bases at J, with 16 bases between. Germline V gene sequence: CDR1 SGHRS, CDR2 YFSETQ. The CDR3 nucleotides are TGCGCCAGCAGCACCGGACTCACGGGGAACGAGCAGTACTTC. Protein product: CASSTGLTGNEQYF.

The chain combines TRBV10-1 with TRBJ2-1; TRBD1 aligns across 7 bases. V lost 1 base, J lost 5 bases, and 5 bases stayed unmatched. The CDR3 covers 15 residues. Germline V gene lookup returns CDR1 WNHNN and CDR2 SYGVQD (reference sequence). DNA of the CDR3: TGCGCCAGCAGTGAGTGGCAGGGGGTGAACAATGAGCAGTTCTTC. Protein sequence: CASSEWQGVNNEQFF.

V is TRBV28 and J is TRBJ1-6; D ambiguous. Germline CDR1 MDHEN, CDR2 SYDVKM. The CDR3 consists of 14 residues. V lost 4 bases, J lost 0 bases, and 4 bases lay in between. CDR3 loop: CASSSSSYNSPLHF. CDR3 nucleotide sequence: TGTGCCAGCAGTTCTAGCTCCTATAATTCACCCCTCCACTTT.

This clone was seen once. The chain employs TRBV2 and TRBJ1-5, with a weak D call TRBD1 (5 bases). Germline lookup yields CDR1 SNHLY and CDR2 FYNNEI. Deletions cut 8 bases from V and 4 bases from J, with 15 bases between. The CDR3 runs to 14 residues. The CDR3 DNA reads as TGTGCCAGCTTCCGGGACTCAGGAAATCAGCCCCAGCATTTT. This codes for CASFRDSGNQPQHF.

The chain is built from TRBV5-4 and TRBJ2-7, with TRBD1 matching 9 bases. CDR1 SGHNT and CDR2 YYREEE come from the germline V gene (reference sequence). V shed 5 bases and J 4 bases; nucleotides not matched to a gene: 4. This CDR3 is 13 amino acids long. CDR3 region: CASRQGQGYEQYF. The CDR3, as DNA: TGTGCCAGCAGACAAGGACAGGGGTACGAGCAGTACTTC.

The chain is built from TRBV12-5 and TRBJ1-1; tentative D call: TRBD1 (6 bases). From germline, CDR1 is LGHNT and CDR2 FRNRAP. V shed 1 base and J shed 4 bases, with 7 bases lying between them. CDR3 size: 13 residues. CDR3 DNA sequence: TGTGCTAGTGGTTTGGCACAGGGCACTGAAGCTTTCTTT. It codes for CASGLAQGTEAFF.

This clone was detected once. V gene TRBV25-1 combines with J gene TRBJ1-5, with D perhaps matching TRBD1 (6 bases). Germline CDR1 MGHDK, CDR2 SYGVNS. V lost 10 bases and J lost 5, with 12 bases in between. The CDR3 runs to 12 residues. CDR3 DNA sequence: TGTGCCACCCCGACAGGTTATCAGCCCCAGCATTTT. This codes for CATPTGYQPQHF.

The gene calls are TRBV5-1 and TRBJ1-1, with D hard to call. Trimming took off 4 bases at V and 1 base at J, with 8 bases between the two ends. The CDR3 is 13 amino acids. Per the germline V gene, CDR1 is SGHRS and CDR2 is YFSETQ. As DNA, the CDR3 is TGCGCCAGCAGCGGACTCTGGAACACTGAAGCTTTCTTT. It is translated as CASSGLWNTEAFF. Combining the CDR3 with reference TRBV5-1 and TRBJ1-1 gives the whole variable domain KAGVTQTPRYLIKTRGQQVTLSCSPISGHRSVSWYQQTPGQGLQFLFEYFSETQRNKGNFPGRFSGRQFSNSRSEMNVSTLELGDSALYLCASSGLWNTEAFFGQGTRLTVV.

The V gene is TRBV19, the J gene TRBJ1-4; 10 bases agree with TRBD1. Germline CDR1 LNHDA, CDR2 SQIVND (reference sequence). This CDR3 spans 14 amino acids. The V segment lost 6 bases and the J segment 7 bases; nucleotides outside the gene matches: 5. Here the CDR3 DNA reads TGTGCCAGTAGCGACAGGGGGCGAAGTGAAAAACTGTTTTTT. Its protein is CASSDRGRSEKLFF.

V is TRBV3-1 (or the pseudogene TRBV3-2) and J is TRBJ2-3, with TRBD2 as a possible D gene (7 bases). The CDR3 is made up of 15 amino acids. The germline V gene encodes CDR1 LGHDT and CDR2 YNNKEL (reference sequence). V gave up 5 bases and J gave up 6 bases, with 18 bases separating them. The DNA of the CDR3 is TGTGCCAGCAGCGGCCGATGGGGGGGCAGGGATACGCAGTATTTT. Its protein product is CASSGRWGGRDTQYF.

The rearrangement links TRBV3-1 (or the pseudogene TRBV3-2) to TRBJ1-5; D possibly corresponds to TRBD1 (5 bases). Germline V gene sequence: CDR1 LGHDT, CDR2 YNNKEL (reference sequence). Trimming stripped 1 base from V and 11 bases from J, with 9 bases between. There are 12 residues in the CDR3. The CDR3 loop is CASSQGGVTQHF. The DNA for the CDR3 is TGTGCCAGCAGCCAAGGGGGGGTTACCCAGCATTTT.

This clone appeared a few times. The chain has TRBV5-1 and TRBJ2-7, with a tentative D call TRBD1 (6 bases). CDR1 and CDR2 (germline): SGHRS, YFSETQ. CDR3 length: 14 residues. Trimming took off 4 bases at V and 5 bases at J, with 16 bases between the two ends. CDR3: CASSKTQQGHEQYF. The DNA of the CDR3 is TGCGCCAGCAGCAAAACCCAACAGGGCCACGAGCAGTACTTC.

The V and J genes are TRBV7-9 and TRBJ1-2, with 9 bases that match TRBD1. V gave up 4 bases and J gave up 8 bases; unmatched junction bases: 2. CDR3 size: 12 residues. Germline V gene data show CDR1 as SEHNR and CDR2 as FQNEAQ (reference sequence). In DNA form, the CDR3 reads TGTGCCAGCAGCTGGGACAGGGCAGGCTACACCTTC. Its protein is CASSWDRAGYTF.

The CDR3 protein is CASSQDGPNTEAFF. The CDR3 DNA follows: TGCGCCAGCAGCCAAGATGGCCCGAACACTGAAGCTTTCTTT. V usage is TRBV4-1 and J usage is TRBJ1-1, with unresolved D. The V gene lost 0 bases and the J gene lost 1 base, with 6 bases spanning the gap. CDR3 size: 14 residues. Germline V gives CDR1 MGHRA, CDR2 YSYEKL.

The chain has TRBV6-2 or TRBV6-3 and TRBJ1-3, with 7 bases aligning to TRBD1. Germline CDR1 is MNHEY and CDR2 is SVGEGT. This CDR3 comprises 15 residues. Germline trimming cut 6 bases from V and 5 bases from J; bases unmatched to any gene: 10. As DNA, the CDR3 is TGTGCCAGCAGCCAGGGACAGCGCTCGCGAAACACCATATATTTT. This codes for CASSQGQRSRNTIYF.

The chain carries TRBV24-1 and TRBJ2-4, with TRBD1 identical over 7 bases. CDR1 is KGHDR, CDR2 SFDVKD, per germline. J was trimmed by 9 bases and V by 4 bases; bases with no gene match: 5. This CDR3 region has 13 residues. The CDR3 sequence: CATSEADRSIQYF. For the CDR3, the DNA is TGTGCCACCAGTGAAGCGGACAGGTCCATTCAGTACTTC.